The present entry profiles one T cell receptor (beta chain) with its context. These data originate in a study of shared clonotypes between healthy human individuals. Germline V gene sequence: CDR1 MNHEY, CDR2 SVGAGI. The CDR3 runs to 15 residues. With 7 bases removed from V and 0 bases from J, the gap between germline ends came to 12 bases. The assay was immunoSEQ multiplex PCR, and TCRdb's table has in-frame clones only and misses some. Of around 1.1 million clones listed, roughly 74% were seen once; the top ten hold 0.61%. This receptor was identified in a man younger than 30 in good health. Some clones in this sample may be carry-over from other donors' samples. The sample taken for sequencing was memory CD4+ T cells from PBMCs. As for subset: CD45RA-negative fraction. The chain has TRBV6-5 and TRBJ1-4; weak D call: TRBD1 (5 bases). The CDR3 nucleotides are TGTGCCAGCACCAAAACAGGTGCAACTAATGAAAAACTGTTTTTT. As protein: CASTKTGATNEKLFF.